This entry is about one TCR beta chain. Its antigen is not identified. V was clipped by 4 bases and J by 5 bases; unmatched bases: 6. The germline V gene encodes CDR1 DFQATT and CDR2 SNEGSKA (reference sequence). This CDR3 spans 14 amino acids. These data come from a study of CD8 T cells in Susac syndrome. It was with random hexamers that roughly 0.5 to 1 ug RNA was reverse transcribed. In TCRdb, the immunoSEQ multiplex PCR reads were re-called with MiXCR into one record per CDR3 protein. Here the sample spans 160,000 or so distinct CDR3 sequences, approximately 94% being singletons. In contrast to the negatively isolated CD8+ and CD4+ T cells, TEMRA cells were FACS-enriched. The study, taken as a whole, reports: It was acknowledged in the study that the number of individuals who were included in its TCR sequencing and HLA analysis was relatively small.

This receptor was obtained from a human donor with Susac syndrome. The V gene is TRBV20-1, the J gene TRBJ2-1; TRBD2 agrees at 9 bases. Sequencing was performed on CD4+ T cells from PBMCs. CDR3 sequence (DNA): TGCAGTGCTACCTTTGGGACTAGCAACAATGAGCAGTTCTTC. Translating it yields CSATFGTSNNEQFF.